These T cell receptor beta chains were read from a single sample in a study of blood T cell repertoires in COVID-19. Produced via immunoSEQ multiplex PCR; TCRdb's table is partial and in-frame only. Of around 360,000 clones listed, 70% to 90% are singletons. Sequenced material: PBMCs or T cells enriched from blood (not recorded which). The receptors stem from a man aged 35 to 55 in a cohort exposed to, infected with or recovered from COVID-19 (not recorded which). Each CDR3 is given with its conserved first and last residue. A D gene is named only where the DNA matches it firmly. The size of a clone is reported for some rows only, either as once, few or many, or as a class for expanded clones.

>TRBV10-3|.|TRBD1|TRBJ1-6
TGTGCTGCAAGACGGGACAGGGAAAATTCACCCCTCCACTTT
CAARRDRENSPLHF
>TRBV5-1|.|TRBD2|TRBJ2-1
TGCGCCAGCAGCTTGGTCGGGGGAGGGAATAATGAGCAGTTCTTC
CASSLVGGGNNEQFF
>TRBV11-2|.|TRBD1|TRBJ1-3
TGTGCCAGCAGCTTAGAAAGGACAGGCCACTCTGGAAACACCATATATTTT
CASSLERTGHSGNTIYF
>TRBV10-3|.|.|TRBJ2-2
TGTGCCATCAGTGAAGCGGATGTAGAGCTGTTTTTT
CAISEADVELFF
>TRBV7-6|.|.|TRBJ2-1
TGTGCCAGCAGGGGCAGACACAATGAGCAGTTCTTC
CASRGRHNEQFF
>TRBV30|once|.|TRBJ1-1
TGTGCCTGGAGTCGCGGGGGGGGCACTGAAGCTTTCTTT
CAWSRGGGTEAFF
>TRBV3-1/TRBV3-2|.|TRBD1|TRBJ1-5
TGTGCCAGCAGCCAAGAAGGGACAGGGCCTCAGCCCCAGCATTTT
CASSQEGTGPQPQHF
>TRBV6-4|.|.|TRBJ2-2
TGTGCCAGCAGTGAAGGAGTAAGAACCGGGGAGCTGTTTTTT
CASSEGVRTGELFF
>TRBV2|.|TRBD1|TRBJ1-1
TGTGCGGACAGGGGGATGGTCACTGAAGCTTTCTTT
CADRGMVTEAFF
>TRBV5-1|.|.|TRBJ1-1
TGCGCCAGCCGGACAGAAGTGAACACTGAAGCTTTCTTT
CASRTEVNTEAFF
>TRBV10-3|.|TRBD2|TRBJ2-7
TGTGCCATCAGTGAGCGGGAGGGCCGGGAGGGCGAGCAGTACTTC
CAISEREGREGEQYF
>TRBV29-1|.|.|TRBJ1-2
TGCAGCGTTGAAGATCAAGGGGATGGCTACACCTTC
CSVEDQGDGYTF
>TRBV27|.|.|TRBJ2-3
TGTGCCAGCAGTTTGGTAGTCAGCACAGATACGCAGTATTTT
CASSLVVSTDTQYF
>TRBV20-1|once|TRBD2|TRBJ2-7
TGCAGTGCTCAGAGGGGAGGGGAGCAGTACTTC
CSAQRGGEQYF
>TRBV5-8|.|.|TRBJ1-6
TGTGCCAGCAGCTTGGTCGAGGGGAGGACACCCCTCCACTTT
CASSLVEGRTPLHF
>TRBV18|.|.|TRBJ2-2
TGTGCCAGCTCACCAGGCCTAGTTGTCGGGGAGCTGTTTTTT
CASSPGLVVGELFF
>TRBV2|.|TRBD1|TRBJ2-7
TGTGCCAGCGGGAAGGACAGGGGGTCCTACGAGCAGTACTTC
CASGKDRGSYEQYF
>TRBV5-1|once|.|TRBJ2-5
TGCGCCAGCAGCTTGGAACAGGGAGCAGAGACCCAGTACTTC
CASSLEQGAETQYF
>TRBV24-1|.|.|TRBJ2-1
TGTGCCACCAGTGACCCCAGACAGGGAGGCTATGAGCAGTTCTTC
CATSDPRQGGYEQFF
>TRBV27|once|TRBD2|TRBJ2-1
TGTGCCAGCAGTTTACCCCTAGCGGGAGGGAACAATGAGCAGTTCTTC
CASSLPLAGGNNEQFF
>TRBV11-2|.|TRBD2|TRBJ2-3
TGTGCCAGCAGCGGGAGCGGGAGGGCCCGGACAGATACGCAGTATTTT
CASSGSGRARTDTQYF
>TRBV18|.|.|TRBJ1-5
TGTGCCAGCTCACCCAGACAGGGCAATCAGCCCCAGCATTTT
CASSPRQGNQPQHF
>TRBV6-5|.|TRBD1|TRBJ1-5
TGTGCCAGCAGGCGACAGGGCGAGTATCAGCCCCAGCATTTT
CASRRQGEYQPQHF
>TRBV11-2|once|TRBD1|TRBJ1-2
TGTGCCAGCAGTCTGGACAGGGACTATGGCTACACCTTC
CASSLDRDYGYTF
>TRBV12-5|.|TRBD1|TRBJ2-2
TGTGCTAGTGGTTTGGTACTTGCATATACCGGGACAGAGGAGAACACCGGGGAGCTGTTTTTT
CASGLVLAYTGTEENTGELFF
>TRBV9|.|.|TRBJ2-4
TGTGCCAGCAGCCCCCGGGGTAGCGGAAACATTCAGTACTTC
CASSPRGSGNIQYF
>TRBV7-9|.|.|TRBJ2-1
TGTGCCAGCAGCTCTCAAAACGGACAGTCCAATGAGCAGTTCTTC
CASSSQNGQSNEQFF
>TRBV29-1|.|TRBD1|TRBJ1-1
TGCAGCGTTGAAGGACAGGGTACGAGCACTGAAGCTTTCTTT
CSVEGQGTSTEAFF
>TRBV19|.|.|TRBJ1-4
TGTGCCAGTAGCCACAGAGAAAAACTGTTTTTT
CASSHREKLFF
>TRBV7-2|.|TRBD1|TRBJ1-2
TGTGCCAGCAGCTTTGGACAGGGGAACTATGGCTACACCTTC
CASSFGQGNYGYTF
>TRBV30|.|TRBD1|TRBJ1-2
TGTGCCTGGAGTCCGGACAGGGGGTGGGGCTACACCTTC
CAWSPDRGWGYTF
>TRBV28|.|TRBD1|TRBJ2-7
TGTGCCAGCAGTTCGGGACAGGGCTACGAGCAGTACTTC
CASSSGQGYEQYF
>TRBV6-4|.|.|TRBJ2-2
TGTGCCAGCAGTATGGGGACAGCGGGGAACACCGGGGAGCTGTTTTTT
CASSMGTAGNTGELFF
>TRBV30|.|TRBD2|TRBJ2-1
TGTGCCTGGAGTGTATTTTCCGCTAGCGGGAGAGGCAATGAGCAGTTCTTC
CAWSVFSASGRGNEQFF
>TRBV19|.|.|TRBJ1-5
TGTGCCAGTAGTATCGAGGGAGTGGGCCAGCCCCAGCATTTT
CASSIEGVGQPQHF
>TRBV28|few|TRBD2|TRBJ2-1
TGTGCCAGCAGTTTATCTAGCGGGAGCTACAATGAGCAGTTCTTC
CASSLSSGSYNEQFF
>TRBV7-3|once|.|TRBJ2-5
TGTGCCAGCAGCTTATCACCAGGGAAAGAGACCCAGTACTTC
CASSLSPGKETQYF